Shown below are 16 T cell receptor beta chains from a single sample sequenced in a study of shared T cell receptors in the human thymus. The assay was immunoSEQ multiplex PCR, and TCRdb's table has in-frame clones only and misses some. The sample includes hundreds of thousands of clones, approximately 87% of them seen just once. The same sample was also used in a study of human thymus T cells.

Sequences were obtained from thymocytes. The receptor set was obtained from a boy in the first two years of life with a congenital heart defect.

The chain combines TRBV7-2 with TRBJ2-1; 15 nucleotides align to TRBD2. Germline CDR1 SGHTA, CDR2 FQGNSA. Trimming removed 4 bases from V and 1 base from J; junction bases left unmatched: 8. The CDR3 consists of 19 residues. The CDR3 is CASSSPGLAGGASYNEQFF. The CDR3 DNA follows: TGTGCCAGCAGCTCCCCGGGACTAGCGGGGGGCGCATCCTACAATGAGCAGTTCTTC.

The chain links TRBV6-1 to TRBJ2-7; the D is unclear. Trimming pared 5 bases from V and 2 bases from J, leaving 13 bases between. CDR1 and CDR2 (germline): MNHNS, SASEGT. The CDR3 is 14 amino acids. The CDR3 sequence: CASSLGYLPYEQYF. CDR3 in DNA: TGTGCCAGCAGTCTAGGCTATCTCCCCTACGAGCAGTACTTC.

The chain combines TRBV7-8 with TRBJ1-5, with TRBD1 matching over 7 bases. CDR1 SGHVS and CDR2 FQNEAQ come from the germline V gene. V trimming: 6 bases; J trimming: 2 bases; junction bases outside the gene matches: 4. This CDR3 contains 14 residues. The CDR3 loop reads CASSAGGGNQPQHF. The CDR3 DNA sequence: TGTGCCAGCAGTGCAGGGGGAGGCAATCAGCCCCAGCATTTT.

The rearrangement joins TRBV5-4 to TRBJ1-1; 8 nucleotides agree with TRBD1. J was trimmed by 1 base and V by 4 bases; bases with no gene match: 6. The CDR3 totals 15 residues. Looked up from germline, CDR1 is SGHNT and CDR2 is YYREEE (reference sequence). CDR3 sequence (DNA): TGTGCCAGCAGCATTGACAGGGGAAGGAACACTGAAGCTTTCTTT. Its protein product is CASSIDRGRNTEAFF.

The chain joins TRBV4-3 to TRBJ1-4; D not resolved. There are 19 residues in the CDR3. Per germline, CDR1 LGHNA and CDR2 YSLEER. Trimming removed 1 base from V and 5 bases from J, with 23 bases in between. The CDR3 spells CASSQVPKLGRPSNEKLFF. The CDR3 region has the DNA TGCGCCAGCAGCCAAGTTCCTAAATTGGGGAGGCCCTCGAATGAAAAACTGTTTTTT.

V gene TRBV7-2 combines with J gene TRBJ1-5; D gene ambiguous. CDR1 is SGHTA and CDR2 is FQGNSA in the germline V gene. The CDR3 totals 12 residues. The V end was cut by 3 bases, the J end by 7 bases, with 7 bases between. The CDR3 here is CASSLGRQPQHF. The CDR3 DNA reads as TGTGCCAGCAGCTTGGGCAGACAGCCCCAGCATTTT.

The J gene is TRBJ2-3, the V gene TRBV5-1, with 7 bases lining up with TRBD2. Germline V gives CDR1 SGHRS, CDR2 YFSETQ. This CDR3 spans 17 amino acids. Trimming at V came to 3 bases and at J to 3 bases, leaving 13 bases not matched to a gene. CDR3 sequence reads: CASSCLRLADGTDTQYF. The CDR3, as DNA: TGCGCCAGCAGCTGCCTGAGACTAGCAGACGGGACAGATACGCAGTATTTT. The complete variable domain, with remaining parts taken from reference TRBV5-1 and TRBJ2-3, reads KAGVTQTPRYLIKTRGQQVTLSCSPISGHRSVSWYQQTPGQGLQFLFEYFSETQRNKGNFPGRFSGRQFSNSRSEMNVSTLELGDSALYLCASSCLRLADGTDTQYFGPGTRLTVL.

The chain uses TRBV4-1 and TRBJ1-2; TRBD1 matches 9 bases. V was pared by 0 bases and J by 5 bases, with 16 bases of the junction left unmatched. This CDR3 comprises 19 residues. CDR1 is MGHRA and CDR2 is YSYEKL in the germline V gene. The CDR3 coding sequence is TGCGCCAGCAGCCAAGATCTGTGCCCTGAGGACAGGGGAGATTATGGCTACACCTTC. Translated: CASSQDLCPEDRGDYGYTF.

CDR3 DNA: TGTGCCAGCAGCGCGTACCAGGTACTCACAGATACGCAGTATTTT. Translating it yields CASSAYQVLTDTQYF. The rearrangement joins TRBV7-2 to TRBJ2-3; D not certain. Deletions cut 5 bases from V and 2 bases from J, with 14 bases between. The length of the CDR3 is 15 residues. The V gene's germline CDR1 is SGHTA and CDR2 FQGNSA.

This clone has just a few counts. The chain is built from TRBV15 and TRBJ2-5, with TRBD1 as a possible D gene (7 bases). Germline assignment: CDR1 LNHNV and CDR2 YYDKDF (reference sequence). The CDR3 runs to 17 residues. V lost 5 bases and J lost 5, with 24 bases in between. The CDR3 sequence is CATSPDDRELGGETQYF. The CDR3 DNA reads TGTGCCACCAGCCCTGACGACAGGGAATTGGGGGGCGAGACCCAGTACTTC.

This clone was found a few times. The rearrangement links TRBV4-1 to TRBJ1-4; D might be TRBD1 (6 bases). V dropped 0 bases and J dropped 7 bases, with 21 bases sitting between them. The CDR3 loop spans 18 amino acids. The germline V gene encodes CDR1 MGHRA and CDR2 YSYEKL. CDR3 in amino acids: CASSQDSVPGHGREKLFF. CDR3 DNA sequence: TGCGCCAGCAGCCAAGATAGCGTCCCGGGACACGGCCGTGAAAAACTGTTTTTT.

The chain links TRBV19 to TRBJ1-5, with a weak D call TRBD1 (6 bases). The germline V gene has CDR1 LNHDA and CDR2 SQIVND (reference sequence). Between the trimmed V and J ends, which lost 7 bases and 2 bases, there was a span of 15 bases. The CDR3 runs to 15 residues. CDR3 loop: CASTPSNRGNQPQHF. In DNA form, the CDR3 reads TGTGCCAGTACTCCATCTAACAGGGGCAATCAGCCCCAGCATTTT.

Points on this clone: One junction end disagrees with the germline gene, perhaps due to a read error. The chain is built from TRBV6-5 and TRBJ1-2; 7 bases match TRBD1. This CDR3 contains 15 residues. Looked up from germline, CDR1 is MNHEY and CDR2 is SVGAGI. The chain's CDR3 is CASSRRQGGNYGHTF. Here the CDR3 DNA reads TGTGCCAGCAGCCGCCGACAGGGAGGTAACTATGGCCACACCTTC.

DNA of the CDR3: TGTGCCAGTAGACCACAGGGGGTCTACACTGAAGCTTTCTTT. It translates to CASRPQGVYTEAFF. The chain uses TRBV19 and TRBJ1-1; 8 bases match TRBD1. Germline lookup yields CDR1 LNHDA and CDR2 SQIVND (reference sequence). Trimming cost V 6 bases and J 3 bases; bases outside gene matches: 6. This CDR3 contains 14 residues. The entire variable domain, with the rest obtained from reference TRBV19 and TRBJ1-1, is as follows: DGGITQSPKYLFRKEGQNVTLSCEQNLNHDAMYWYRQDPGQGLRLIYYSQIVNDFQKGDIAEGYSVSREKKESFPLTVTSAQKNPTAFYLCASRPQGVYTEAFFGQGTRLTVV.

The chain joins TRBV6-6 to TRBJ1-5; TRBD1 aligns across 7 bases. CDR1 MNHNY and CDR2 SVGAGI come from the germline V gene (reference sequence). V trimming: 2 bases; J trimming: 5 bases; junction bases outside the gene matches: 3. The CDR3 totals 14 residues. CDR3 nucleotide sequence: TGTGCCAGCAGTTACAGGGGGCGTGATCAGCCCCAGCATTTT. Amino acids: CASSYRGRDQPQHF.

This clone has just one count. V usage is TRBV19 and J usage is TRBJ1-4; possible D gene TRBD1, 6 bases. V shed 2 bases and J shed 7 bases, with 17 bases lying between them. CDR1 is LNHDA and CDR2 is SQIVND in the germline V gene (reference sequence). The CDR3 consists of 16 residues. CDR3 protein: CASSIWGRGLGEKLFF. CDR3 in DNA: TGTGCCAGTAGTATATGGGGCAGGGGTCTTGGTGAAAAACTGTTTTTT. The full variable domain, completed using reference TRBV19 and TRBJ1-4, is DGGITQSPKYLFRKEGQNVTLSCEQNLNHDAMYWYRQDPGQGLRLIYYSQIVNDFQKGDIAEGYSVSREKKESFPLTVTSAQKNPTAFYLCASSIWGRGLGEKLFFGSGTQLSVL.